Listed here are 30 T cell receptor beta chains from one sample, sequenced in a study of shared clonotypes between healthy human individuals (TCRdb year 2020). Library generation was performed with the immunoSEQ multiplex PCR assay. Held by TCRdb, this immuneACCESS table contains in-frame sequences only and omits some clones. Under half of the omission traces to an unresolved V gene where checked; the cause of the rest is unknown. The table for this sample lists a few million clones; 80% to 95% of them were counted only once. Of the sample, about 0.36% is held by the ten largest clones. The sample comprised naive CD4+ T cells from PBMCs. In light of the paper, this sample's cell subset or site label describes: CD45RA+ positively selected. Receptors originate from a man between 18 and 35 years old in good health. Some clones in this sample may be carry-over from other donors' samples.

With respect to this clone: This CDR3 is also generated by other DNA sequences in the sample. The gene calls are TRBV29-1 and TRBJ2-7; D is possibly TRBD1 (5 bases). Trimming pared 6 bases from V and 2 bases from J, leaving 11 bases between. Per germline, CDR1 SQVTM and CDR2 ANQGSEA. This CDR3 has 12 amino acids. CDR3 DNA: TGCAGCGTAAAAACAGGAACCTACGAGCAGTACTTC. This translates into CSVKTGTYEQYF.

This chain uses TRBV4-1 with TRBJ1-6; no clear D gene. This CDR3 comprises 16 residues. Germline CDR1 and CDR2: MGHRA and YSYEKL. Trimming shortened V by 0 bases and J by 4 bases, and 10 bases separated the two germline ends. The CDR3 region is CASSQEASTYNSPLHF. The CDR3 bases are TGCGCCAGCAGCCAAGAAGCCAGCACTTATAATTCACCCCTCCACTTT.

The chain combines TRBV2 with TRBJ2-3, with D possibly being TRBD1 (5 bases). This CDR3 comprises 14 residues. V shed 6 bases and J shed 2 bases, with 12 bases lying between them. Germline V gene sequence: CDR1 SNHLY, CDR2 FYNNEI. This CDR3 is CASRTVLITDTQYF. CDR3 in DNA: TGTGCCAGCAGGACAGTCCTAATCACAGATACGCAGTATTTT.

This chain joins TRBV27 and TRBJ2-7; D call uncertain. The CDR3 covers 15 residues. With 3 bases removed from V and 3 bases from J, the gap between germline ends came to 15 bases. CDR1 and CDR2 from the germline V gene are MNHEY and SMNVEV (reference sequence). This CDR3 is CASSFERQRNYEQYF. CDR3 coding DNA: TGTGCCAGCAGTTTTGAGAGGCAGAGAAACTACGAGCAGTACTTC.

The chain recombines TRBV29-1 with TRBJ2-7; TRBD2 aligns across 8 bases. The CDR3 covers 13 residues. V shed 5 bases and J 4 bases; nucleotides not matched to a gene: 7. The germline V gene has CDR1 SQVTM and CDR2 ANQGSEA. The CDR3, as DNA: TGCAGCGTTACTAGCGGTTCTTCTTACGAGCAGTACTTC. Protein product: CSVTSGSSYEQYF.

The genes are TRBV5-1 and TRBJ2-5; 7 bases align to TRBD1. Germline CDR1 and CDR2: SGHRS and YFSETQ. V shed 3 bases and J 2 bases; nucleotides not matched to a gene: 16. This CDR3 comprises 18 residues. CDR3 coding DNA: TGCGCCAGCAGCTCCGGACAGGCGGTCGGGTGGCCACAAGAGACCCAGTACTTC. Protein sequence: CASSSGQAVGWPQETQYF. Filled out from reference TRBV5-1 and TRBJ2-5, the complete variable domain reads KAGVTQTPRYLIKTRGQQVTLSCSPISGHRSVSWYQQTPGQGLQFLFEYFSETQRNKGNFPGRFSGRQFSNSRSEMNVSTLELGDSALYLCASSSGQAVGWPQETQYFGPGTRLLVL.

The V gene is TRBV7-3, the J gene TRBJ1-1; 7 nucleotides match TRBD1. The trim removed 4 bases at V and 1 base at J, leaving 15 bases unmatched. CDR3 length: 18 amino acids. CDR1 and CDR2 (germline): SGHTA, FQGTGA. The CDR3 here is CASSSKPRQGPTNTEAFF. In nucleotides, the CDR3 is TGTGCCAGCAGCTCTAAACCCCGACAGGGCCCGACGAACACTGAAGCTTTCTTT.

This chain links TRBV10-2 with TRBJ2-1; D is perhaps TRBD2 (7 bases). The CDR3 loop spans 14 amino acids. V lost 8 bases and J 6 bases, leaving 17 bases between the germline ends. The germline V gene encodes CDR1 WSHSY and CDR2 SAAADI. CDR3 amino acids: CASSKWGGVNEQFF. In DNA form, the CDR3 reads TGCGCCAGCTCTAAATGGGGGGGCGTCAATGAGCAGTTCTTC.

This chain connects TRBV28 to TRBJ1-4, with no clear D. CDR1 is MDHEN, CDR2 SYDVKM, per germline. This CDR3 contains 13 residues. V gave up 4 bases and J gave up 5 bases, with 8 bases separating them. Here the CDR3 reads CASSSDGNEKLFF. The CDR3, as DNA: TGTGCCAGCAGTTCGGACGGCAATGAAAAACTGTTTTTT.

Here the CDR3 DNA reads TGTGCCAGCAGTACCCCCCAGGCTAGGTTTCGAGAGCAGTACTTC. As protein: CASSTPQARFREQYF. This rearrangement joins TRBV2 to TRBJ2-7; no clear D. This CDR3 comprises 15 residues. Trimming removed 5 bases from V and 7 bases from J, with 21 bases in between. Germline loops: CDR1 SNHLY, CDR2 FYNNEI. Supplemented by reference TRBV2 and TRBJ2-7, the full variable domain reads EPEVTQTPSHQVTQMGQEVILRCVPISNHLYFYWYRQILGQKVEFLVSFYNNEISEKSEIFDDQFSVERPDGSNFTLKIRSTKLEDSAMYFCASSTPQARFREQYFGPGTRLTVT.

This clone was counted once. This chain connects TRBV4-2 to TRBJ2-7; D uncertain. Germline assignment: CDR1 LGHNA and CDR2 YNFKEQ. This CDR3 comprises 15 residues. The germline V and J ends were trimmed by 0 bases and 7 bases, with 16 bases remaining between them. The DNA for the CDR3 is TGTGCCAGCAGCCAAGATGTAGCCGCTCCTATGGAGCAGTACTTC. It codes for CASSQDVAAPMEQYF.

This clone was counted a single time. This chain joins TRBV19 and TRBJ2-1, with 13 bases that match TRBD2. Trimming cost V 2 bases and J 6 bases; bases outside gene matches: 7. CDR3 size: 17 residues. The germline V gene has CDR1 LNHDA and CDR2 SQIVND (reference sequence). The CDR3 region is CASSIRRWTSGSNEQFF. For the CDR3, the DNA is TGTGCCAGTAGTATACGACGGTGGACTAGCGGGAGCAATGAGCAGTTCTTC. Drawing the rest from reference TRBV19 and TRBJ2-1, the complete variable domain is DGGITQSPKYLFRKEGQNVTLSCEQNLNHDAMYWYRQDPGQGLRLIYYSQIVNDFQKGDIAEGYSVSREKKESFPLTVTSAQKNPTAFYLCASSIRRWTSGSNEQFFGPGTRLTVL.

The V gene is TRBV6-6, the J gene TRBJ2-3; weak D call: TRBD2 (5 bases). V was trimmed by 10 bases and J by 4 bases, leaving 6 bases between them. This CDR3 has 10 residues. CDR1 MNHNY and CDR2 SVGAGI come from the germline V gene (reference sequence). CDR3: CATGADTQYF. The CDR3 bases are TGTGCCACCGGGGCAGATACGCAGTATTTT.

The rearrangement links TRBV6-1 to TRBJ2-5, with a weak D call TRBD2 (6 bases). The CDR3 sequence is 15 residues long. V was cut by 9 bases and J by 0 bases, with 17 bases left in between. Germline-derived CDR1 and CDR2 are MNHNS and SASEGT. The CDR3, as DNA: TGTGCCAGTAATGGGGGGAGACAGTACCAAGAGACCCAGTACTTC. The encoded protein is CASNGGRQYQETQYF.

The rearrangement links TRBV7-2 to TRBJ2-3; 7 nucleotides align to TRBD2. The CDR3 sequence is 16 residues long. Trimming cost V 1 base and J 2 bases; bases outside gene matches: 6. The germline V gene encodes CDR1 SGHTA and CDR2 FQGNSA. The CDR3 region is CASSLGGSVITDTQYF. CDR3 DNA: TGTGCCAGCAGCTTAGGCGGGAGCGTAATCACAGATACGCAGTATTTT.

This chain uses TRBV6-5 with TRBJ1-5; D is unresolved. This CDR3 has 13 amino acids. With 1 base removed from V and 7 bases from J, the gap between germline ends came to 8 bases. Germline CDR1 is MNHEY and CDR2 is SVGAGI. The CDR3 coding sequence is TGTGCCAGCAGTTACTTGGATTTGCAGCCCCAGCATTTT. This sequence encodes CASSYLDLQPQHF.

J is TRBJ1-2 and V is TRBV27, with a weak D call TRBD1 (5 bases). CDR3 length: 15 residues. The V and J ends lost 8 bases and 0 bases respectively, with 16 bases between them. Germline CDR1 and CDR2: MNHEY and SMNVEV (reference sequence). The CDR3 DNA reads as TGTGCCAGCCCAAAGACAGCAGACGCTAACTATGGCTACACCTTC. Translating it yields CASPKTADANYGYTF.

The CDR3: CASSLTGVVTEAFF. Here the CDR3 DNA reads TGTGCCAGCAGTTTAACGGGGGTAGTCACTGAAGCTTTCTTT. The J gene is TRBJ1-1, the V gene TRBV28; weak D call: TRBD1 (5 bases). The germline gives CDR1 MDHEN, CDR2 SYDVKM. Trimming removed 2 bases at V and 4 bases at J, with 11 bases between. This CDR3 comprises 14 residues.

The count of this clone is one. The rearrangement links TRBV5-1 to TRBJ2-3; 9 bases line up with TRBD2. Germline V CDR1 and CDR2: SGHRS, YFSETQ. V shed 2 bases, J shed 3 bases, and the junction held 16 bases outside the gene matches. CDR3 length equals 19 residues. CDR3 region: CASSFTGLAPPYGTDTQYF. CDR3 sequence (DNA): TGCGCCAGCAGCTTCACGGGACTAGCTCCACCTTATGGTACAGATACGCAGTATTTT.

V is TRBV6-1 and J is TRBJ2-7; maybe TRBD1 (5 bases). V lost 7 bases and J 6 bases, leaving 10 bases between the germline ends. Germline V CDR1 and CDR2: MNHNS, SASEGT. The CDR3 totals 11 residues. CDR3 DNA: TGTGCCAGCAAGGGAACAGGCGAGCAGTACTTC. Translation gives CASKGTGEQYF.

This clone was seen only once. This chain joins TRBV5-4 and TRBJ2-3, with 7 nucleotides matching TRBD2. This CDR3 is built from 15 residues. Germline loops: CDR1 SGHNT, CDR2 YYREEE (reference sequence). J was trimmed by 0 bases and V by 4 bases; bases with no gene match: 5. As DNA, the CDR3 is TGTGCCAGCAGCAACGGACTAGTGAGCACAGATACGCAGTATTTT. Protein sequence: CASSNGLVSTDTQYF.

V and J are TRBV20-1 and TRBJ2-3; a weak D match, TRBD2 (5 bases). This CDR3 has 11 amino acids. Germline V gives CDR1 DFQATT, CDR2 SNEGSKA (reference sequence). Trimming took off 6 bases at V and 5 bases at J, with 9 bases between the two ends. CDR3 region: CSALLVDTQYF. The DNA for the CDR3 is TGCAGTGCCTTACTAGTAGATACGCAGTATTTT.

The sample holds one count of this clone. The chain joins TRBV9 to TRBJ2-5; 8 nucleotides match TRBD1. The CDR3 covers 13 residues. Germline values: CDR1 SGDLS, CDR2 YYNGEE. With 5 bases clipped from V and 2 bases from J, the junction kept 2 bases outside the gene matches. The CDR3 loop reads CASSRQGQETQYF. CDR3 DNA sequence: TGTGCCAGCAGTCGACAGGGGCAAGAGACCCAGTACTTC. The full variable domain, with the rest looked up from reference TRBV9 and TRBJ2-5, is DSGVTQTPKHLITATGQRVTLRCSPRSGDLSVYWYQQSLDQGLQFLIQYYNGEERAKGNILERFSAQQFPDLHSELNLSSLELGDSALYFCASSRQGQETQYFGPGTRLLVL.

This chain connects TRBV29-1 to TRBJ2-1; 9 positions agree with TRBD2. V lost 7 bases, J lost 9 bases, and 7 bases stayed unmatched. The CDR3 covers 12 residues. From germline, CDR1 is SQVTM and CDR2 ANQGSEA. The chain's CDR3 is CSGGLASGEQFF. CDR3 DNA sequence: TGCAGCGGGGGACTAGCCTCCGGTGAGCAGTTCTTC.

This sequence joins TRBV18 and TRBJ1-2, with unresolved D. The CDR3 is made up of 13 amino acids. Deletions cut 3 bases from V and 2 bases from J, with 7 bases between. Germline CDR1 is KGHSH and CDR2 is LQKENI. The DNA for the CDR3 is TGTGCCAGCTCACCGGTACAGAACTATGGCTACACCTTC. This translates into CASSPVQNYGYTF. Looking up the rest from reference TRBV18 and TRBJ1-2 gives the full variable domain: NAGVMQNPRHLVRRRGQEARLRCSPMKGHSHVYWYRQLPEEGLKFMVYLQKENIIDESGMPKERFSAEFPKEGPSILRIQQVVRGDSAAYFCASSPVQNYGYTFGSGTRLTVV.

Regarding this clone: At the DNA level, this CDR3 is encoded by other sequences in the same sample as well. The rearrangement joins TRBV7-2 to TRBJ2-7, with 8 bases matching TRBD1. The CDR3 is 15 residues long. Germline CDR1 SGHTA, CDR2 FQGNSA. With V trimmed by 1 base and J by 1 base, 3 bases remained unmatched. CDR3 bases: TGTGCCAGCAGCTTAGGGGGACAGGTATCCTACGAGCAGTACTTC. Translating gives CASSLGGQVSYEQYF. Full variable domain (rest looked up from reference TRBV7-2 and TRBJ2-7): GAGVSQSPSNKVTEKGKDVELRCDPISGHTALYWYRQSLGQGLEFLIYFQGNSAPDKSGLPSDRFSAERTGGSVSTLTIQRTQQEDSAVYLCASSLGGQVSYEQYFGPGTRLTVT.

The CDR3 protein is CASSWQGALNTGELFF. The CDR3 coding sequence is TGCGCCAGCAGCTGGCAGGGGGCCCTGAACACCGGGGAGCTGTTTTTT. The V call is TRBV5-1, the J call TRBJ2-2; 8 bases are a match to TRBD1. The CDR3 extends over 16 amino acids. Germline trimming cut 3 bases from V and 1 base from J; bases unmatched to any gene: 5. The germline CDR1 and CDR2 sequences are SGHRS and YFSETQ.

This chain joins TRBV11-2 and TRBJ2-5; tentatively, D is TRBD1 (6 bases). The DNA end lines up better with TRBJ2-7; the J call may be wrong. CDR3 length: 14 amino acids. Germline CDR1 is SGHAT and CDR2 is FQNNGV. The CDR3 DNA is TGTGCCAGCAGCAAAAGCGGACAGTCCTACGAGCAGTACTTC. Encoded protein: CASSKSGQSYEQYF.

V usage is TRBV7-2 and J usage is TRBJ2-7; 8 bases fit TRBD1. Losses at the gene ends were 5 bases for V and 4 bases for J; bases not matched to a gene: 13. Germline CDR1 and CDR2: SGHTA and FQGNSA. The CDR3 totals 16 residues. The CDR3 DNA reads TGTGCCAGCAGCCGTAGAGGGACAGGAGACATTTACGAGCAGTACTTC. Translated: CASSRRGTGDIYEQYF.

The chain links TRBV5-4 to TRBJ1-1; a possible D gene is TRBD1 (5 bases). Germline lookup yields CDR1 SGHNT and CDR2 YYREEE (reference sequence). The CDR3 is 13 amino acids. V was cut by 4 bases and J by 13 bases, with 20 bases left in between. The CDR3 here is CASSTGEGRDDFF. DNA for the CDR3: TGTGCCAGCAGCACCGGTGAGGGCAGGGACGATTTCTTT.